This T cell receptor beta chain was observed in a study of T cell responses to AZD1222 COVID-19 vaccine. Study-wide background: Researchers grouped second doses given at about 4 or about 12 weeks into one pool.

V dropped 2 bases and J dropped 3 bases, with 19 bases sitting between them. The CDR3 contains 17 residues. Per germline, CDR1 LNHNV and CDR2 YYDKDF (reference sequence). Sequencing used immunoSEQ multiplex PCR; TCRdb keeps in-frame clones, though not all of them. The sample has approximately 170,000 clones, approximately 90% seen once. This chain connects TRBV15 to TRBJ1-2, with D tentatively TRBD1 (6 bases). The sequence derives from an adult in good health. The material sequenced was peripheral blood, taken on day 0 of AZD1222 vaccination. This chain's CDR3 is CATSRPSGAPNDYGYTF. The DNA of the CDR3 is TGTGCCACCAGCAGACCCTCGGGGGCCCCAAACGACTATGGCTACACCTTC.